The sequence of this TCR beta chain was determined in a study of T cell changes during pregnancy in multiple sclerosis. Profiled with immunoSEQ multiplex PCR; TCRdb holds only in-frame clones, not every one. The sample has 65,000 to 70,000 clones; approximately 92% are singletons. The sequencing here drew on peripheral blood, taken in the third trimester of pregnancy. The sequence was collected from a female donor in good health, enrolled as a control in a pregnancy study.

This CDR3 reads CSVEGTGLNEQFF. CDR3 DNA sequence: TGCAGCGTTGAAGGAACAGGGTTGAATGAGCAGTTCTTC. This chain uses TRBV29-1 with TRBJ2-1; TRBD1 is a possible D gene (6 bases). The germline V gene has CDR1 SQVTM and CDR2 ANQGSEA. The CDR3 has 13 amino acids. Trimming left V 1 base short and J 7 bases short, with 11 bases between.